The rows below give T cell receptor beta chains drawn from one sample of a study of early T cells in non-severe SARS-CoV-2 infection. TCRdb re-derived calls from the 5' RACE reads in MiXCR, one entry per CDR3 protein. The repertoire holds approximately 58,000 distinct CDR3 sequences, with approximately 6.2% as singletons. The material sequenced was whole blood. The receptors here all came from an adult who was a healthcare worker with PCR-confirmed SARS-CoV-2 infection or an uninfected control (not recorded which). Each CDR3 is given with its conserved first and last residue. The order of the fields is J gene, D gene, clone size, V gene, CDR3 DNA, CDR3 protein. D genes are given only for firm matches. Clone size appears in some rows only: once, few, many, or a class for an expanded clone.

TRBJ1-6 TRBD1 many TRBV5-6 TGTGCCAGCAGCCGGGTACAGGGGGCAGCTAATTCACCCCTCCACTTT CASSRVQGAANSPLHF
TRBJ2-3 TRBD1 many TRBV15 TGTGCCACCAGCAGAGATCCGGACAGGGCTGTTGATACGCAGTATTTT CATSRDPDRAVDTQYF
TRBJ2-1 TRBD2 many TRBV11-3 TGTGCCAGCAGCTTGAGGACTAGCGGGGGAAGCATTGAGCAGTTCTTC CASSLRTSGGSIEQFF
TRBJ1-1 - many TRBV12-3/TRBV12-4 TGTGCCAGCATCCGGGCCCAGGACACTGAAGCTTTCTTT CASIRAQDTEAFF
TRBJ1-5 - - TRBV5-6 TGTGCCAGCAGCTTGGACAGGGCGTACAATCAGCCCCAGCATTTT CASSLDRAYNQPQHF
TRBJ1-5 - many TRBV6-2/TRBV6-3 TGTGCCAGCACTGAAGGGGCGGATCAGCCCCAGCATTTT CASTEGADQPQHF
TRBJ2-5 - - TRBV6-2/TRBV6-3 TGTGCCAGCAGTTTCGGACAGAAAGAGACCCAGTACTTC CASSFGQKETQYF
TRBJ2-7 - many TRBV25-1 TGTGCCAGCAGTGACCCTTTGGGGGGAGACTACGAGCAGTACTTC CASSDPLGGDYEQYF
TRBJ1-1 TRBD1 - TRBV14 TGTGCCAGCAGCCAAGGGACAGGGGGCCCCATGAACACTGAAGCTTTCTTT CASSQGTGGPMNTEAFF
TRBJ2-7 - few TRBV24-1 TGTGCCACCAGTGACCCTTGGGGCGAGCAGTACTTC CATSDPWGEQYF
TRBJ1-5 - once TRBV3-1 TGTGCCAGCAGCCAAGGAAAAGGACAGCCCCAGCATTTT CASSQGKGQPQHF
TRBJ1-2 TRBD1 few TRBV7-2 TGTGCCAGCAGCTCATCCGGGACAGCCTATGGCTACACCTTC CASSSSGTAYGYTF
TRBJ1-1 - many TRBV20-1 TGCAGTGCTAGTGAGACGGGGGTGGGCACTGAAGCTTTCTTT CSASETGVGTEAFF
TRBJ1-1 - many TRBV20-1 TGCAGTGCTAGGTCTCCGGGAGGCACTGAAGCTTTCTTT CSARSPGGTEAFF
TRBJ1-6 TRBD1 many TRBV20-1 TGCAGTGCTAGAGTCCTCACAGGGGAGGCTTCACCCCTCCACTTT CSARVLTGEASPLHF
TRBJ1-5 - many TRBV18 TGTGCCAGCTCACGCAGTCAAGGGGCCCAGCATTTT CASSRSQGAQHF
TRBJ2-7 TRBD2 medium-sized TRBV2 TGTGCCAGCAGTGAAGAGGCGGGGGGATCCTACGAGCAGTACTTC CASSEEAGGSYEQYF
TRBJ2-1 TRBD2 few TRBV7-9 TGTGCCAGCAGCTTAGTAGCGACTAGCGGGCCTAGCTCCTACAATGAGCAGTTCTTC CASSLVATSGPSSYNEQFF
TRBJ2-3 TRBD1 many TRBV2 TGTGCCAGCAGACCTGGACAGGGGGATGGGGGTACGCAGTATTTT CASRPGQGDGGTQYF
TRBJ1-1 TRBD1 - TRBV5-1 TGCGCCAGCAGCTCCCAAAGGGGGCAAAAAGCTTTCTTT CASSSQRGQKAFF
TRBJ1-2 - many TRBV30 TGTGCCTGGATGAATGTGGGAAACGTTAACTATGGCTACACCTTC CAWMNVGNVNYGYTF
TRBJ1-1 - many TRBV7-2 TGTGCCAGCAGCCCGAATTACGGGAACACTGAAGCTTTCTTT CASSPNYGNTEAFF
TRBJ1-1 TRBD1 many TRBV11-2 TGTGCCAGCAGCCCCTGGACAGGGTCGATCCCTGAAGCTTTCTTT CASSPWTGSIPEAFF
TRBJ1-1 TRBD1 many TRBV12-3/TRBV12-4 TGTGCCAGCAGCGGGACAGGGGGCCACACTGAAGCTTTCTTT CASSGTGGHTEAFF
TRBJ2-1 - few TRBV6-2/TRBV6-3 TGTGCCAGCAGTTACATAATCGGTACGGGGGTCTCCTACAATGAGCAGTTCTTC CASSYIIGTGVSYNEQFF
TRBJ2-5 - many TRBV3-1 TGTGCCAGCAGCCAAGAGACTAAGAAGTACTTC CASSQETKKYF
TRBJ2-1 TRBD2 few TRBV7-2 TGTGCCAGCAGCCCAACTAGCGGGGCCTACAATGAGCAGTTCTTC CASSPTSGAYNEQFF
TRBJ1-5 - many TRBV30 TGTGCCTGGGACGACGGGAGCAATCAGCCCCAGCATTTT CAWDDGSNQPQHF
TRBJ2-3 TRBD1 medium-sized TRBV7-2 TGTGCCAGCAGCTTGCGGACAGGGAGCACAGATACGCAGTATTTT CASSLRTGSTDTQYF